Listed below are T cell receptor beta chains from one sample, sequenced in a study of OX40 agonist ivuxolimab in advanced cancers. TCRdb keeps only in-frame clones here, not all; method: immunoSEQ multiplex PCR. The sample lists 77,000 or so clones; around nine tenths were seen once. The material sequenced was CD4+ or CD8+ T cells sorted from blood, taken in a trial of the OX40 agonist ivuxolimab. These receptors were taken from an adult with an advanced solid tumor such as melanoma, head and neck, liver or kidney cancer. The CDR3 runs from the conserved cysteine through the conserved F or W. The order of the fields is clone size, V gene, CDR3 protein. Where a row states a size, it is once, few, many or the class of an expanded clone; other rows omit it.

clone_size: once
v_call: TRBV10-3
cdr3_aa: CAISVGTDTQYF

clone_size: NA
v_call: TRBV5-1
cdr3_aa: CASNPGQGGEKLFF

clone_size: NA
v_call: TRBV28
cdr3_aa: CASSFSWKEAFF

clone_size: NA
v_call: TRBV6-6
cdr3_aa: CASRRQATKTDTQYF

clone_size: NA
v_call: TRBV30
cdr3_aa: CAWRGQGASEAFF

clone_size: NA
v_call: TRBV6-5
cdr3_aa: CASSTSGTSIYEQYF

clone_size: NA
v_call: TRBV5-1
cdr3_aa: CASSSQGNSYEQYF

clone_size: few
v_call: TRBV19
cdr3_aa: CASGRVGVGELFF

clone_size: NA
v_call: TRBV5-1
cdr3_aa: CASSKDQTGGVYEQYF

clone_size: few
v_call: TRBV18
cdr3_aa: CASSPELNTEAFF

clone_size: NA
v_call: TRBV19
cdr3_aa: CASRMDGRGLYEQYF

clone_size: NA
v_call: TRBV25-1
cdr3_aa: CASSDAGRDGGEQFF

clone_size: NA
v_call: TRBV5-4
cdr3_aa: CASSLAPGGNQPQHF

clone_size: NA
v_call: TRBV10-1
cdr3_aa: CACGQGNQPQHF

clone_size: NA
v_call: TRBV5-1
cdr3_aa: CASLQGSANEKLFF

clone_size: NA
v_call: TRBV23-1
cdr3_aa: CASSQSSQGGNLYGYTF

clone_size: once
v_call: TRBV28
cdr3_aa: CGGAAGRDTEAFF

clone_size: NA
v_call: TRBV28
cdr3_aa: CASSFIGGATGELFF

clone_size: NA
v_call: TRBV6-1
cdr3_aa: CASKEGTGGQPQHF

clone_size: NA
v_call: TRBV5-1
cdr3_aa: CASSLGTQGGYGYTF

clone_size: NA
v_call: TRBV30
cdr3_aa: CAWSVWAANEAFF

clone_size: few
v_call: TRBV5-1
cdr3_aa: CASKGTLNTEAFF

clone_size: NA
v_call: TRBV20-1
cdr3_aa: CSVLRNNEQFF

clone_size: NA
v_call: TRBV28
cdr3_aa: CASSPTGLNTEAFF

clone_size: NA
v_call: TRBV9
cdr3_aa: CASSGTGAKNIQYF

clone_size: few
v_call: TRBV7-8
cdr3_aa: CASSLGTPGGYTF

clone_size: NA
v_call: TRBV7-8
cdr3_aa: CASSSRGNTEAFF

clone_size: NA
v_call: TRBV19
cdr3_aa: CASSIRVMTTLSNYGYTF

clone_size: NA
v_call: TRBV5-3
cdr3_aa: CARSSSTDTQYF

clone_size: NA
v_call: TRBV6-5
cdr3_aa: CASSSVSGGAEETQYF

clone_size: NA
v_call: TRBV27
cdr3_aa: CASSFGGGQPQHF

clone_size: NA
v_call: TRBV2
cdr3_aa: CASSEVRAVNTEAFF

clone_size: NA
v_call: TRBV30
cdr3_aa: CAWSGLQAFF

clone_size: NA
v_call: TRBV5-4
cdr3_aa: CASSTGQGQGETQYF

clone_size: NA
v_call: TRBV28
cdr3_aa: CASSRMLGGFSEAFF

clone_size: NA
v_call: TRBV20-1
cdr3_aa: CSAVSGNTIYF

clone_size: NA
v_call: TRBV19
cdr3_aa: CATWTGLGGYTF

clone_size: once
v_call: TRBV5-6
cdr3_aa: CASSFGGGGLGTDTQYF

clone_size: once
v_call: TRBV29-1
cdr3_aa: CSFAGSGSTEAFF

clone_size: NA
v_call: TRBV6-5
cdr3_aa: CASSRGRGTEAFF

clone_size: NA
v_call: TRBV5-1
cdr3_aa: CASKPLGQQETQYF

clone_size: NA
v_call: TRBV6-1
cdr3_aa: CASDRAYEQYF

clone_size: NA
v_call: TRBV5-4
cdr3_aa: CASSSPGQGISDTQYF

clone_size: NA
v_call: TRBV6-5
cdr3_aa: CASSYGAGGNYGYTF

clone_size: NA
v_call: TRBV2
cdr3_aa: CASSVGQGGNTGELFF

clone_size: NA
v_call: TRBV30
cdr3_aa: CASGLAIYNEQFF

clone_size: NA
v_call: TRBV5-4
cdr3_aa: CASSLDGNSNQPQHF

clone_size: NA
v_call: TRBV5-6
cdr3_aa: CASSLGRGAKNIQYF

clone_size: NA
v_call: TRBV27
cdr3_aa: CASSFGLRNTEAFF

clone_size: few
v_call: TRBV5-8
cdr3_aa: CASSLGPNTEAFF

clone_size: NA
v_call: TRBV6-1
cdr3_aa: CASSEQGGQPQHF

clone_size: NA
v_call: TRBV5-8
cdr3_aa: CASSLEGARLPTQYF

clone_size: once
v_call: TRBV2
cdr3_aa: CASSVRGLAGGETQYF

clone_size: NA
v_call: TRBV19
cdr3_aa: CASSSAGGSSYNEQFF

clone_size: NA
v_call: TRBV18
cdr3_aa: CASSPPSGYEQYF